This T cell receptor beta chain was captured in a study of blood T cell repertoires in COVID-19 (dated by TCRdb to the early 2020s). Regarding the study in general: The collaborator samples originated in the United States, Italy and Spain and spanned the acute and convalescent phases of COVID-19. Deeply sampled blood TCRbeta repertoires from subjects exposed to, actively infected with, or recovered from COVID-19 were included in the dataset. Where HLA class I and class II types were available, the types were taken from metadata supplied by the sample provider, not from assay-based typing. A de-identified subject ID, COVID-19 status, age in years and sex were almost always included in the sample metadata. Samples came from the ongoing ImmuneRACE study (first 160 participants) plus 1,254 subjects from 6 global collaborators. The material from the prospective study consisted of cDNA or gDNA derived from T cells, B-cell-depleted T cells, or PBMCs. The repertoires were made available in a free public database intended to serve as a resource for research on the immune response to SARS-CoV-2.

Remarks on this clone: Its antigen remains unidentified. Base qualities are not recorded, but no much larger clone differs from it by a single base.

Paper-wide results and their limitations: How much clinical and demographic metadata was included differed by source and by participant, and the metadata was provided uncurated.

Collaborating institutions collected whole blood in K2EDTA tubes following their own protocols. For TCRbeta analysis, collaborator samples were shipped as frozen whole blood, as isolated PBMCs, or as DNA extracted from either sample type. TCRbeta CDR3 regions were amplified from genomic DNA using the immunoSEQ Assay, a bias-controlled multiplex PCR. The authors' analysis ran thus. The number of nucleated cells in each sample was estimated from the amplification of reference gene primers within the assay. To quantify the absolute abundance of each unique TCRbeta CDR3 rearrangement, sequence reads were collapsed and filtered. For each sample, productive Simpson clonality was calculated as the square root of Simpson's diversity index over productive rearrangements. TCRdb retrieved this table from immuneACCESS and kept in-frame rearrangements only. Not all clones are present; in checked studies, unresolved V genes account for under half, and no reason is known for the remainder. The V and J calls and clone size are taken from that table; D and trimming were inferred from the DNA. The sample includes under 85,000 clones, with around 80% observed a single time. The ten most abundant clones make up 21% of the sample.

This receptor was identified in a human donor in a cohort sampled during active COVID-19. Sequencing used peripheral blood.

The CDR3 in this case is CASRGQGYEQYF. In nucleotide form, the sequence is TGTGCCAGCAGAGGACAGGGGTACGAGCAGTACTTC. This receptor chain uses TRBV9 and TRBJ2-7; 9 bases in the middle match TRBD1. Germline trimming amounts to 5 bases on V and 4 bases on J, with 1 as the count of junction bases outside the gene matches. CDR1 is given as SGDLS and CDR2 as YYNGEE, both from the germline V gene. The CDR3 starts with the cysteine, ends with the phenylalanine, and has 12 residues. Just the 36-base CDR3 DNA is kept, in frame starting at base 1.